This T cell receptor (beta chain) was obtained from a study of cytomegalovirus exposure and HLA in healthy donors. It was with 60 Vbeta and 13 Jbeta primers that the PCR ran. Sequencing used immunoSEQ multiplex PCR; TCRdb keeps in-frame clones, though not all of them. Listed are about 160,000 clones; 1.5% to 2% falls within the top ten. The CDR3 totals 16 residues. Germline CDR1 is MNHNS and CDR2 is SASEGT. V gave up 4 bases and J gave up 5 bases, with 20 bases separating them. General study findings and limits: Among the sequence variants, a highly shared cluster was likely an artifact of sequencing.

About this clone itself: Its antigen is not identified.

The origin of this receptor is a woman in her fifties or sixties in good health and CMV-seronegative. V is TRBV6-1 and J is TRBJ1-2, with D tentatively TRBD1 (6 bases). Sequencing was performed on PBMCs. The CDR3 DNA reads TGTGCCAGCAGTGTGGGGTGGGGGCGTGGGATGTATGGCTACACCTTC. Translated: CASSVGWGRGMYGYTF.